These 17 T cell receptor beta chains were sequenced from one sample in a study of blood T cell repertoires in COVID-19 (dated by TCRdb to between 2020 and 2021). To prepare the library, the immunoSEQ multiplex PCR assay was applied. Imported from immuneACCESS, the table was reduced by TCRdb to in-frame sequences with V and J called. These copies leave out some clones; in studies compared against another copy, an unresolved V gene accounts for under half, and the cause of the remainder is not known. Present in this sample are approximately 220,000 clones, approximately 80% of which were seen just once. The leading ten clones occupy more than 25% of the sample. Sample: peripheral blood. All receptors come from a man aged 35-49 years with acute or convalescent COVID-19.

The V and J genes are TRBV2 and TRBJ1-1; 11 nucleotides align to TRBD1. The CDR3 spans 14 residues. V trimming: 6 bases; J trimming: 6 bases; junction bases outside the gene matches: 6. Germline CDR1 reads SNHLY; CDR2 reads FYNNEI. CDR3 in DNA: TGTGCCAGCAGGGACCGGACAGGGGGCTCTGAAGCTTTCTTT. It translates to CASRDRTGGSEAFF.

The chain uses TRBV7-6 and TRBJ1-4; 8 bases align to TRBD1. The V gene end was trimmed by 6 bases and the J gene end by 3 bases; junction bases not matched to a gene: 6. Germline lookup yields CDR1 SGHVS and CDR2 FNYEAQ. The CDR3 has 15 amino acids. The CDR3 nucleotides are TGTGCCAGCAGTCCCAGGGGGCTCTCTAATGAAAAACTGTTTTTT. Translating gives CASSPRGLSNEKLFF.

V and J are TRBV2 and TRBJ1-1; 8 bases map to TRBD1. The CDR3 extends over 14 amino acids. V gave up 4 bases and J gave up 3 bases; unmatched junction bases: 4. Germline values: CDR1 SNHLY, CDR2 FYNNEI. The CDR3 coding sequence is TGTGCCAGCAGTGGGACAGGGCGTTACACTGAAGCTTTCTTT. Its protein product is CASSGTGRYTEAFF.

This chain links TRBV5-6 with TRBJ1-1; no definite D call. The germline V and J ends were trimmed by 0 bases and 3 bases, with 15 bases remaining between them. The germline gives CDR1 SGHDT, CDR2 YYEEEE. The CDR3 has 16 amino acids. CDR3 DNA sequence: TGTGCCAGCAGCTTGGTAAGGACGGGATGGGACACTGAAGCTTTCTTT. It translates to CASSLVRTGWDTEAFF.

The CDR3 here is CASSARDRYEPQHF. The CDR3 nucleotides are TGTGCCAGTAGTGCCCGGGACAGGTATGAGCCCCAGCATTTT. The genes are TRBV19 and TRBJ1-5; 8 bases match TRBD1. The CDR3 extends over 14 amino acids. V was clipped by 5 bases and J by 8 bases; unmatched bases: 8. Germline values: CDR1 LNHDA, CDR2 SQIVND (reference sequence). Full variable domain (rest looked up from reference TRBV19 and TRBJ1-5): DGGITQSPKYLFRKEGQNVTLSCEQNLNHDAMYWYRQDPGQGLRLIYYSQIVNDFQKGDIAEGYSVSREKKESFPLTVTSAQKNPTAFYLCASSARDRYEPQHFGDGTRLSIL.

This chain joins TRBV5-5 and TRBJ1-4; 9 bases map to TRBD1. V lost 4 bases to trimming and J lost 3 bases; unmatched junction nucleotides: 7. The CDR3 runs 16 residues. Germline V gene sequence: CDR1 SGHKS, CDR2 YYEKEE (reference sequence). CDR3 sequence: CASSETGGPPNEKLFF. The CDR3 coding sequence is TGTGCCAGCAGCGAGACAGGGGGTCCCCCTAATGAAAAACTGTTTTTT.

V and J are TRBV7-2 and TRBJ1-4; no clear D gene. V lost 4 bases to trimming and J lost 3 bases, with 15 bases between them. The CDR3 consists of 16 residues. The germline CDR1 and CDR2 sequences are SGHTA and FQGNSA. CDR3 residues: CASSSQGGLANEKLFF. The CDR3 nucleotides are TGTGCCAGCAGCTCCCAAGGAGGACTAGCTAATGAAAAACTGTTTTTT.

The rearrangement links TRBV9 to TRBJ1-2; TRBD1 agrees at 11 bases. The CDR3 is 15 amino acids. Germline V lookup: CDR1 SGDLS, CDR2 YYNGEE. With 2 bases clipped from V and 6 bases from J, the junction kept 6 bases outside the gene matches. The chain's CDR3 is CASSVWGQGDNGYTF. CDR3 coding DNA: TGTGCCAGCAGCGTTTGGGGACAGGGGGACAATGGCTACACCTTC.

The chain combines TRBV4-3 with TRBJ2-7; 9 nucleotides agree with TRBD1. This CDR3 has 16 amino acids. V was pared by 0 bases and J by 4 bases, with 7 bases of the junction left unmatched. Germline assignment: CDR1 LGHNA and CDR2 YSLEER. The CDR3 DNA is TGCGCCAGCAGCCAAGAAGGGACAGGGAGTTGGTACGAGCAGTACTTC. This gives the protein CASSQEGTGSWYEQYF.

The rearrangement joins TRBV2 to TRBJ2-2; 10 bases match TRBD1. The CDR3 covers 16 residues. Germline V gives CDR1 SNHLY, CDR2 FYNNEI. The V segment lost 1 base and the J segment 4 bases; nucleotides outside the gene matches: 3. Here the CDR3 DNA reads TGTGCCAGCAGTGAAGAGGGGACAGGGGCCACCGGGGAGCTGTTTTTT. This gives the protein CASSEEGTGATGELFF.

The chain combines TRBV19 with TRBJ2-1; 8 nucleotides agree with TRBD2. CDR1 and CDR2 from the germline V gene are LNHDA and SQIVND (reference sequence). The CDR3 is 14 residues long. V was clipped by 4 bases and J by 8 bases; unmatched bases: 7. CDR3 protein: CASSSSGIQDEQFF. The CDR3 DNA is TGTGCCAGTAGTAGTAGCGGGATACAGGATGAGCAGTTCTTC. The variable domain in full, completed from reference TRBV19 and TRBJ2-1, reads DGGITQSPKYLFRKEGQNVTLSCEQNLNHDAMYWYRQDPGQGLRLIYYSQIVNDFQKGDIAEGYSVSREKKESFPLTVTSAQKNPTAFYLCASSSSGIQDEQFFGPGTRLTVL.

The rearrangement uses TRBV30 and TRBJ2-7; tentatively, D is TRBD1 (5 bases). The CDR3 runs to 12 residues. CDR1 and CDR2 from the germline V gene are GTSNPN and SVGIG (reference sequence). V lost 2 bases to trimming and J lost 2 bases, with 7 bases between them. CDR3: CAWSPRAYEQYF. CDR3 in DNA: TGTGCCTGGAGTCCCAGGGCCTACGAGCAGTACTTC.

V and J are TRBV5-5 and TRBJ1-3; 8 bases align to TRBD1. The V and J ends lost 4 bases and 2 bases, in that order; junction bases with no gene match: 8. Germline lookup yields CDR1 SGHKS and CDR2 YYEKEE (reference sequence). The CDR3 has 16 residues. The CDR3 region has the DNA TGTGCCAGCAGCCCGCAGGGGGCCACTGCTGGAAACACCATATATTTT. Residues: CASSPQGATAGNTIYF.

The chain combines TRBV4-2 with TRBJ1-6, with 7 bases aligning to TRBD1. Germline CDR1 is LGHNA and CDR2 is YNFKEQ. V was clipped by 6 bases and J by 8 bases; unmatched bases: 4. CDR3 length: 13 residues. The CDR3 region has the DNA TGTGCCAGCAGAGGAGACAGGGATTCACCCCTCCACTTT. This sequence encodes CASRGDRDSPLHF.

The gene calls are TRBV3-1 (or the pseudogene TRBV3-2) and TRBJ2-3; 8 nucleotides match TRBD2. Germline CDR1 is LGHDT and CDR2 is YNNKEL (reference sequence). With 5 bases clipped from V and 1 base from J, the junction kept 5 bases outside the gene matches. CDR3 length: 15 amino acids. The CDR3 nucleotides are TGTGCCAGCAGCTATAGCGGGGAGGGCACAGATACGCAGTATTTT. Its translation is CASSYSGEGTDTQYF.

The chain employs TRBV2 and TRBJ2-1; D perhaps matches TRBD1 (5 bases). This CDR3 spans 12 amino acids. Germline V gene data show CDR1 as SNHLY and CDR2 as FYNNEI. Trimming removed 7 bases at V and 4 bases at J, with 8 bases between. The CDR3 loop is CASTPGYNEQFF. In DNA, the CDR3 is TGTGCCAGCACACCAGGGTACAATGAGCAGTTCTTC.

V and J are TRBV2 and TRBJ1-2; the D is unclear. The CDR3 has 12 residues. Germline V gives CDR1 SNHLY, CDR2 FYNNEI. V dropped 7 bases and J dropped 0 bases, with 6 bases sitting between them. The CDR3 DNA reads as TGTGCCAGCACGGGGTCTAACTATGGCTACACCTTC. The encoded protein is CASTGSNYGYTF.